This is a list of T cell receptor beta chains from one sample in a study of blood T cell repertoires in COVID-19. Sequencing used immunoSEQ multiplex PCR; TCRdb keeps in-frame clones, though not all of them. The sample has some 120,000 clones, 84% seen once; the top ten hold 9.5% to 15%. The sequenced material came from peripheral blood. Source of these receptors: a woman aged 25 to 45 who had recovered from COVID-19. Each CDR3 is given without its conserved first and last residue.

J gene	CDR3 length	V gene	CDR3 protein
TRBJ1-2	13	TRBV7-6	ASSLDWTGGNGYT
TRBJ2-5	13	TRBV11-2	ASSSVRDRVETQY
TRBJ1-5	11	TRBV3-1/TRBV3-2	ASSQQGSRPQH
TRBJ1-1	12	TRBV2	ASSFQGSGTEAF
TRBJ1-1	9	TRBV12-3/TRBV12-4	ASSRTGEAF
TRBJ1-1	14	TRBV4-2	ASSQADPGGRAEAF
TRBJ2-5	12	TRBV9	ASSVGGNQETQY
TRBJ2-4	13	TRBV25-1	ASSARGHVENIQY
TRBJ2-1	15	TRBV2	ASSDLGQKISYNEQF
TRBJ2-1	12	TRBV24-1	ATSDWTGSGEQF
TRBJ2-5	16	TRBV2	ASGAGLGLGHTQETQY
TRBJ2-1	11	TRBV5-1	ASSLAGETRQF
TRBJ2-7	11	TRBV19	ASSNRGGYEQY
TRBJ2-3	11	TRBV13	ASSRILGDTQY
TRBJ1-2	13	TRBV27	ASRFSEGFNYGYT
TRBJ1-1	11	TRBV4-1	ASSQTGGAEAF
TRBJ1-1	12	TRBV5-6	ASSLAERATEAF
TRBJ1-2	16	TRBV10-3	AISEDSGDRSTPYGYT
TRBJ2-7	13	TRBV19	ASSIRAGGFYEQY
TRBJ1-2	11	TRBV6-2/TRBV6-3	ASSYSIPDGYT
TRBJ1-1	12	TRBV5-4	ATGQVKGDTEAF
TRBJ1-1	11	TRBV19	ASSVQGAAEAF
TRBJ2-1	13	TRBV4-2	ASSQESSGRANGF
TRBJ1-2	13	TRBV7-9	ASSLARGIPYGYT
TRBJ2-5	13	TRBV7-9	ASSPGLAGEETQY
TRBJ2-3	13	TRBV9	ASSVDRGRTDTQY
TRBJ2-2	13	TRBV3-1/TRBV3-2	ASSPDRGDTGELF
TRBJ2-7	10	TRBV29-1	SGKTNSYEQY
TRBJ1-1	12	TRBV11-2	ASSYITGNTEAF
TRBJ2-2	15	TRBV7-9	ASSSYGWQGATGELF
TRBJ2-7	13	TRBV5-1	ASSLAPINPSEQY
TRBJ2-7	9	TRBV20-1	SVRGNDEQY
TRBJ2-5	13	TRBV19	ASSITGSNQETQY
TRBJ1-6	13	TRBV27	ASRSRAAYNSPLH
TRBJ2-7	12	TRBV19	ASSIEGVATEQY
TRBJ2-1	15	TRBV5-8	ASSLREGTATYNEQF
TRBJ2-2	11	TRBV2	ASRGEESGELF
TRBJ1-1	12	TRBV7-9	ASTGGLSYAEAF
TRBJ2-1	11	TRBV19	APFGGAGNEQF
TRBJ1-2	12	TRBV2	ASSEDRLNYGYT
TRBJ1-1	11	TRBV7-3	ASSLDSNTEAF
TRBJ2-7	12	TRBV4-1	ASSQGTGTYEQY
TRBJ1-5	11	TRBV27	ASSKDRVQPQH
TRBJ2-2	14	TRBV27	ASSPFSGSGTGELF
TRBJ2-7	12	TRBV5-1	ASSAPGLAGVVD
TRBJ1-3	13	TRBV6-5	ASSYSIASGNTIY
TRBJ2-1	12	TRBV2	ASSERESGNEQF